The source of this TCR beta chain is a study of CD8 T cells in Susac syndrome. On the study more broadly: The sequenced Susac syndrome patients included about six who had clinically active disease and fewer than 10 who were in remission.

Study-wide findings and caveats: CD4+ repertoires of Susac syndrome patients lacked detectable clonal expansion.

Random hexamers were used to reverse transcribe 0.5 to 1 ug of RNA. An immunoSEQ multiplex PCR amplified TCR beta CDR3 over 54 Vbeta and 13 Jbeta. In TCRdb, the immunoSEQ multiplex PCR reads were re-called with MiXCR into one record per CDR3 protein. The table shows 71,000 or so distinct CDR3 sequences, with around 93% occurring only once. Isolation of CD8+ and CD4+ T cells was performed negatively, whereas enrichment of TEMRA cells was done by FACS. The CDR3 runs to 15 residues. V lost 4 bases to trimming and J lost 8 bases, with 20 bases between them. Per germline, CDR1 SGHNT and CDR2 YENEEA. A remark on this clonotype: The target antigen is unknown.

This TCR was sampled from a human donor with Susac syndrome. The chain couples TRBV11-3 to TRBJ1-2; TRBD1 might be the D (6 bases). Sequences were obtained from CD4+ T cells from PBMCs. In DNA, the CDR3 is TGTGCCAGCAGCTCCGAACAGGGTGAAAAGAGAGGCTACACCTTC. It translates to CASSSEQGEKRGYTF.